Shown below are 3 T cell receptor beta chains from a single sample sequenced in a study of CD8+ T cells in alopecia areata. The treatment denotes: oral pan-JAK inhibitor, 5-10 mg twice daily. Extraction of RNA preceded its reverse transcription into cDNA, which served as the sequencing template. The assay was immunoSEQ multiplex PCR, and TCRdb's table has in-frame clones only and misses some. The table shows roughly 170,000 clones, with roughly 50% occurring only once. Material: CD8+ T cells sorted from blood, obtained at week 24, from a patient treated with tofacitinib. All receptors derive from a human donor with alopecia areata.

V and J are TRBV6-5 and TRBJ1-6; D unclear. This CDR3 contains 16 residues. The V and J ends lost 1 base and 7 bases respectively, with 14 bases between them. Germline V CDR1 and CDR2: MNHEY, SVGAGI. The CDR3 nucleotides read TGTGCCAGCAGTTACTTAGGGCCCACACAAAATTCACCCCTCCACTTT. The encoded protein is CASSYLGPTQNSPLHF.

The CDR3 bases are TGTGCCAGCAGTTACAGGGGCGACGGGGGCTACACCTTC. This gives the protein CASSYRGDGGYTF. This sequence joins TRBV2 and TRBJ1-2; 7 bases agree with TRBD1. Trimming cost V 5 bases and J 8 bases; bases outside gene matches: 8. CDR1 is SNHLY and CDR2 is FYNNEI in the germline V gene. The CDR3 length is 13 residues.

This chain links TRBV7-9 with TRBJ2-7; either TRBD1 or TRBD2 may supply D (6 bases each). The ends were cut back, 5 bases at V and 5 bases at J, with 22 bases in the middle. Looked up from germline, CDR1 is SEHNR and CDR2 is FQNEAQ (reference sequence). The CDR3 runs to 16 residues. CDR3 region: CASSQSSGAKGHEQYF. The DNA for the CDR3 is TGTGCCAGCAGCCAGTCTTCGGGGGCTAAAGGCCACGAGCAGTACTTC.